This T cell receptor (beta chain) was obtained from a study of monozygotic twins with inflammatory bowel disease. Germline values: CDR1 KGHSH, CDR2 LQKENI. This CDR3 spans 13 amino acids. TCRdb re-analyzed the 5' RACE reads; it lists each CDR3 protein once, without DNA. The sample includes 190,000 or so distinct CDR3 sequences. The receptor was derived from a human donor with ulcerative colitis or Crohn's disease, or a healthy co-twin of an affected twin (not recorded which). The chain combines TRBV18 with TRBJ2-1; as DNA is missing, the TRBD1 call by TCRdb cannot be tested. What was sequenced was blood. CDR3 region: CASSQGQAVEQFF.